What follows are 30 T cell receptor beta chains derived from one specimen sequenced in a study of T cells in Graves' hyperthyroidism and ophthalmopathy. Using RNA transcripts as the source, TCR beta CDR3 regions were amplified. TCR CDR3 regions were first amplified by RT-PCR with HTBI primers. TCRdb independently ran MiXCR on the multiplex PCR reads; one entry per CDR3 protein. The sample has approximately 380,000 distinct CDR3 sequences; roughly an eighth are singletons. What was sequenced was blood. The receptors shown here come from a man aged 45-65 years with Graves' ophthalmopathy.

This clonotype was seen more than once but under ten times. This sequence joins TRBV7-6 and TRBJ2-3; D is possibly TRBD2 (6 bases). The CDR3 sequence is 16 residues long. Germline loops: CDR1 SGHVS, CDR2 FNYEAQ. V was pared by 5 bases and J by 5 bases, with 20 bases between. The CDR3 bases are TGTGCCAGCAGCCCCGCCGGTGGCGGGACGGGAGATACGCAGTATTTT. Protein product: CASSPAGGGTGDTQYF.

This clonotype showed up just a few times. The chain recombines TRBV12-3 or TRBV12-4 with TRBJ1-5; 7 nucleotides line up with TRBD1. The CDR3 loop spans 16 amino acids. V trimming: 4 bases; J trimming: 4 bases; junction bases outside the gene matches: 10. The CDR3 region is CASSSQGGKGNQPQHF. The CDR3 DNA sequence: TGTGCCAGCAGTTCTCAGGGGGGGAAAGGGAATCAGCCCCAGCATTTT.

Many counts were recorded for this clonotype. V usage is TRBV27 and J usage is TRBJ2-7, with D possibly being TRBD1 or TRBD2 (6 bases each). The CDR3 spans 17 residues. V was clipped by 0 bases and J by 0 bases, with 15 bases between them. In germline, CDR1 is MNHEY, CDR2 SMNVEV (reference sequence). Here the CDR3 DNA reads TGTGCCAGCAGTTTATCGGCCCGGGGGCTGAACTCCTACGAGCAGTACTTC. Protein sequence: CASSLSARGLNSYEQYF.

Comment on this clonotype: A much larger clone is a single base away; this may be a read error. The chain links TRBV3-1 to TRBJ1-1, with unresolved D. Per germline, CDR1 LGHDT and CDR2 YNNKEL (reference sequence). Trimming left V 0 bases short and J 1 base short, with 6 bases between. The CDR3 runs 14 residues. This CDR3 is CASSQEQRNTEAFF. The CDR3, as DNA: TGTGCCAGCAGCCAAGAACAGAGGAACACTGAAGCTTTCTTT.

The chain recombines TRBV19 with TRBJ2-7, with a possible D match to TRBD1 (5 bases). The germline V gene has CDR1 LNHDA and CDR2 SQIVND (reference sequence). V lost 2 bases to trimming and J lost 4 bases, with 18 bases between them. This CDR3 spans 16 amino acids. The CDR3: CASSIFAVQGLYEQYF. The DNA of the CDR3 is TGTGCCAGTAGTATATTTGCGGTGCAGGGTCTTTACGAGCAGTACTTC.

At least ten counts were recorded for this clonotype. The chain combines TRBV6-1 with TRBJ2-7, with D uncertain. The CDR3 runs to 11 residues. The V end was cut by 2 bases, the J end by 13 bases, with 12 bases between. Germline loops: CDR1 MNHNS, CDR2 SASEGT. The CDR3, as DNA: TGTGCCAGCAGTGAACGGCCGCGGACCTACTTC. Its protein product is CASSERPRTYF.

The chain is built from TRBV19 and TRBJ1-3; 10 nucleotides match TRBD1. This CDR3 contains 15 residues. CDR1 is LNHDA, CDR2 SQIVND, per germline (reference sequence). Losses at the gene ends were 7 bases for V and 2 bases for J; bases not matched to a gene: 5. The CDR3 loop is CASTPGQGTGNTIYF. The CDR3 nucleotides are TGTGCCAGTACACCGGGACAGGGGACTGGAAACACCATATATTTT.

This clonotype has more than one count but fewer than ten. The chain combines TRBV15 with TRBJ2-1; TRBD2 might be the D (6 bases). The ends were cut back, 2 bases at V and 3 bases at J, with 8 bases in the middle. There are 14 residues in the CDR3. CDR1 LNHNV and CDR2 YYDKDF come from the germline V gene (reference sequence). CDR3 in amino acids: CATSRPGDYNEQFF. CDR3 nucleotide sequence: TGTGCCACCAGCAGACCGGGAGACTACAATGAGCAGTTCTTC.

This clonotype was observed a handful of times. Being one base from a much bigger clone, this may be a read error. The V and J genes are TRBV18 and TRBJ1-2, with TRBD1 identical over 7 bases. Germline loops: CDR1 KGHSH, CDR2 LQKENI. The CDR3 sequence is 15 residues long. The CDR3 is CASPPGQATNYGYTF. The CDR3 bases are TGTGCCAGCCCACCAGGACAGGCCACTAACTATGGCTACACCTTC.

The J gene is TRBJ1-2, the V gene TRBV20-1; D is perhaps TRBD1 (5 bases). The CDR3 extends over 12 amino acids. V was trimmed by 6 bases and J by 4 bases, leaving 12 bases between them. Germline V CDR1 and CDR2: DFQATT, SNEGSKA (reference sequence). CDR3 in DNA: TGCAGTGCACAAGACAGTTCCTATGGCTACACCTTC. It is translated as CSAQDSSYGYTF.

This clonotype appeared many times. The chain links TRBV3-1 to TRBJ2-1; D is perhaps TRBD2 (5 bases). The germline V gene has CDR1 LGHDT and CDR2 YNNKEL (reference sequence). Between the trimmed V and J ends, which lost 0 bases and 5 bases, there was a span of 14 bases. There are 16 residues in the CDR3. This CDR3 is CASSQESSRSDNEQFF. Here the CDR3 DNA reads TGTGCCAGCAGCCAAGAGTCTAGCCGGTCGGACAATGAGCAGTTCTTC.

This clonotype has at least ten counts. The DNA of the CDR3 is TGTGCCAGCAGCTTAATCCCTCCAGCTGTAACATTGTGGGAGACCCAGTACTTC. It is translated as CASSLIPPAVTLWETQYF. This sequence joins TRBV7-9 and TRBJ2-5; D remains unclear. This CDR3 has 18 amino acids. Germline assignment: CDR1 SEHNR and CDR2 FQNEAQ (reference sequence). Trimming took off 2 bases at V and 5 bases at J, with 24 bases between the two ends.

This clonotype has only a few counts. This chain connects TRBV12-5 to TRBJ2-5; D unresolved. V lost 4 bases and J lost 5, with 11 bases in between. Per the germline V gene, CDR1 is LGHNT and CDR2 is FRNRAP. CDR3 length: 13 amino acids. CDR3 bases: TGTGCTAGTGGTTCATCAACTGTGGAGACCCAGTACTTC. Residues: CASGSSTVETQYF.

In this sample, this clonotype turned up many times. The chain uses TRBV11-3 and TRBJ2-3; TRBD2 might be the D (6 bases). Per the germline V gene, CDR1 is SGHNT and CDR2 is YENEEA. The CDR3 is made up of 13 amino acids. Trimming left V 2 bases short and J 6 bases short, with 9 bases between. The CDR3 here is CASSLPGVDTQYF. CDR3 sequence (DNA): TGTGCCAGCAGCTTACCGGGGGTGGATACGCAGTATTTT.

The table lists this clonotype with a few counts. The rearrangement uses TRBV9 and TRBJ1-1, with 10 nucleotides matching TRBD1. J gave up 3 bases and V 0 bases, and 8 bases lay outside the gene matches. This CDR3 is 17 amino acids long. CDR1 SGDLS and CDR2 YYNGEE come from the germline V gene. CDR3 bases: TGTGCCAGCAGCGTAGGGGACAGGGGCCTGCGAGACACTGAAGCTTTCTTT. Protein sequence: CASSVGDRGLRDTEAFF.

This clonotype has ten or more counts. This sequence joins TRBV18 and TRBJ1-2, with a weak D call TRBD1 (5 bases). CDR3 size: 17 residues. V was pared by 1 base and J by 3 bases, with 18 bases between. Germline values: CDR1 KGHSH, CDR2 LQKENI. CDR3 DNA: TGTGCCAGCTCACCACGTTACGCCAGGGCAATCGACTATGGCTACACCTTC. Amino acid sequence: CASSPRYARAIDYGYTF.

The sample holds many counts of this clonotype. The J gene is TRBJ2-1, the V gene TRBV7-3; perhaps TRBD2 as D (6 bases). This CDR3 comprises 18 residues. Trimming removed 5 bases from V and 0 bases from J, with 20 bases in between. The germline gives CDR1 SGHTA, CDR2 FQGTGA. The CDR3 sequence: CASSQGSGKHPSYNEQFF. The CDR3 DNA reads as TGTGCCAGCAGCCAGGGTAGCGGCAAACACCCCTCCTACAATGAGCAGTTCTTC.

The rearrangement links TRBV29-1 to TRBJ2-2; D could derive from TRBD1 or TRBD2 (6 bases each). The length of the CDR3 is 13 residues. Germline V gene data show CDR1 as SQVTM and CDR2 as ANQGSEA. V lost 6 bases and J 3 bases, leaving 11 bases between the germline ends. The CDR3 nucleotides are TGCAGCGTCGGGGGCCTACACACCGGGGAGCTGTTTTTT. This translates into CSVGGLHTGELFF.

This clonotype was seen repeatedly, ten times or more. The chain couples TRBV20-1 to TRBJ2-1; 8 bases line up with TRBD1. J gave up 7 bases and V 7 bases, and 9 bases lay outside the gene matches. CDR3 length: 13 amino acids. CDR1 is DFQATT and CDR2 is SNEGSKA in the germline V gene (reference sequence). CDR3 amino acids: CSVDRGKLNEQFF. The CDR3 DNA sequence: TGCAGTGTTGACAGGGGTAAATTGAATGAGCAGTTCTTC.

This clonotype came up a few times. V usage is TRBV3-1 and J usage is TRBJ1-6; D not resolved. Germline CDR1 and CDR2: LGHDT and YNNKEL (reference sequence). V was clipped by 5 bases and J by 7 bases, with 12 bases between them. The length of the CDR3 is 14 residues. The CDR3 region has the DNA TGTGCCAGCAGCTTCTCCTCCCCCAATTCACCCCTCCACTTT. It encodes CASSFSSPNSPLHF.

The CDR3 loop reads CASSLASSVRTGELFF. The CDR3, as DNA: TGTGCCAGCAGCTTGGCCTCGTCTGTAAGGACCGGGGAGCTGTTTTTT. The V and J genes are TRBV5-4 and TRBJ2-2; D is unclear. Germline V CDR1 and CDR2: SGHNT, YYREEE (reference sequence). The CDR3 runs to 16 residues. V dropped 0 bases and J dropped 5 bases, with 14 bases sitting between them.

The V and J genes are TRBV5-8 and TRBJ1-2; TRBD1 matches 7 bases. In germline, CDR1 is SGHTS, CDR2 YDEGEE. This CDR3 is 14 amino acids long. The V and J ends lost 2 bases and 4 bases, in that order; junction bases with no gene match: 5. The CDR3 DNA reads TGTGCCAGCAGCTTCTTTCAGGGGGGCTATGGCTACACCTTC. Protein: CASSFFQGGYGYTF.

The chain carries TRBV20-1 and TRBJ1-5; 8 positions match TRBD1. Germline V gene lookup returns CDR1 DFQATT and CDR2 SNEGSKA (reference sequence). V was clipped by 6 bases and J by 0 bases; unmatched bases: 7. The CDR3 runs to 15 residues. Here the CDR3 DNA reads TGCAGTGCCAACAGGGGGAGGGATAGCAATCAGCCCCAGCATTTT. Translating gives CSANRGRDSNQPQHF.

This clonotype was seen more than once but under ten times. The chain uses TRBV18 and TRBJ1-2, with a possible D match to TRBD1 (5 bases). V was trimmed by 4 bases and J by 0 bases, leaving 15 bases between them. This CDR3 spans 16 amino acids. Germline CDR1 reads KGHSH; CDR2 reads LQKENI. CDR3 DNA sequence: TGTGCCAGCTCACTCATTGGGGACGGAGCTAACTATGGCTACACCTTC. It is translated as CASSLIGDGANYGYTF.

V and J are TRBV6-1 and TRBJ2-1, with D possibly being TRBD1 (6 bases). The CDR3 consists of 13 residues. V was clipped by 6 bases and J by 4 bases, with 10 bases between them. Germline CDR1 MNHNS, CDR2 SASEGT. CDR3: CASRQGLYNEQFF. DNA for the CDR3: TGTGCCAGCAGACAGGGATTGTACAATGAGCAGTTCTTC.

V and J are TRBV10-1 and TRBJ2-1; 9 nucleotides match TRBD2. CDR3 size: 16 residues. Trimming removed 6 bases from V and 3 bases from J; junction bases left unmatched: 9. The germline gives CDR1 WNHNN, CDR2 SYGVQD (reference sequence). CDR3 in amino acids: CASRADLAGFYNEQFF. CDR3 nucleotide sequence: TGCGCCAGCAGGGCCGATCTAGCGGGATTCTACAATGAGCAGTTCTTC.

This clonotype was seen many times. The V and J genes are TRBV6-1 and TRBJ2-3; 13 bases are shared with TRBD2. The CDR3 runs to 17 residues. Germline values: CDR1 MNHNS, CDR2 SASEGT. V was clipped by 8 bases and J by 0 bases; unmatched bases: 8. The DNA of the CDR3 is TGTGCCAGCCGACGGACTAGCGGGAGAGGGAGCACAGATACGCAGTATTTT. It specifies CASRRTSGRGSTDTQYF.

This chain joins TRBV7-9 and TRBJ1-4; a weak D match, TRBD1 (5 bases). The V end was cut by 5 bases, the J end by 7 bases, with 23 bases between. Germline CDR1 reads SEHNR; CDR2 reads FQNEAQ (reference sequence). This CDR3 region has 17 residues. DNA for the CDR3: TGTGCCAGCAGCGGCGGGGGTAAGGATTCGTACGGTGAAAAACTGTTTTTT. Translated: CASSGGGKDSYGEKLFF.

This clonotype was seen more than once but under ten times. The chain couples TRBV9 to TRBJ2-1; D is perhaps TRBD1 (8 bases). This CDR3 spans 17 amino acids. V lost 1 base, J lost 8 bases, and 22 bases lay in between. Germline V gene sequence: CDR1 SGDLS, CDR2 YYNGEE. The CDR3 loop is CASSVWNSDREGYEQFF. As DNA, the CDR3 is TGTGCCAGCAGCGTATGGAACTCGGACAGGGAGGGCTATGAGCAGTTCTTC.

This clonotype was seen at least ten times. V gene TRBV5-1 combines with J gene TRBJ2-7; either TRBD1 or TRBD2 may fit D (5 bases each). Trimming took 4 bases from V and 0 from J, leaving 14 bases between them. The CDR3 covers 15 residues. Per germline, CDR1 SGHRS and CDR2 YFSETQ. The CDR3 nucleotides read TGCGCCAGCAGCGTGGGGACGTCGAGCTCCTACGAGCAGTACTTC. Translating it yields CASSVGTSSSYEQYF.